This TCR beta chain was recovered during a study of blood T cell repertoires in COVID-19. The overall study: Italy, Spain and the United States were the sources of the convalescent and acute COVID-19 samples.

The CDR3 spans 14 residues. Germline CDR1 SGHTA, CDR2 FQGNSA. The germline V and J ends were trimmed by 3 bases and 5 bases, with 8 bases remaining between them. Sequenced by immunoSEQ multiplex PCR; TCRdb stores in-frame clones only, minus some. The repertoire holds 87,000 or so clones, with approximately 86% as singletons. The specimen was peripheral blood. The chain has TRBV7-2 and TRBJ1-6; D not certain. The clonotype comes from a woman older than 75 in a cohort sampled during active or convalescent COVID-19. The DNA for the CDR3 is TGTGCCAGCAGCTTCTACACTAATAATTCACCCCTCCACTTT. It codes for CASSFYTNNSPLHF.